Below are 3 T cell receptor beta chains sequenced from a single sample in a study of cytotoxic CD8 clonotypes in ibrutinib-treated CLL. The table came from immunoSEQ multiplex PCR; TCRdb's copy has only in-frame clones and leaves some out. The top ten clones hold about 16% of a sample with around 250,000 clones, 70% of them seen once. Sequenced material: PBMCs, taken after 24 months of ibrutinib treatment. Receptors originate from a human donor with chronic lymphocytic leukemia.

The rearrangement uses TRBV20-1 and TRBJ1-2; D ambiguous. CDR1 and CDR2 from the germline V gene are DFQATT and SNEGSKA (reference sequence). The V end was cut by 3 bases, the J end by 3 bases, with 5 bases between. This CDR3 has 11 amino acids. CDR3 loop: CSARPDYGYTF. CDR3 in DNA: TGCAGTGCTAGGCCAGACTATGGCTACACCTTC.

J is TRBJ2-7 and V is TRBV28; 7 nucleotides agree with TRBD1. Germline loops: CDR1 MDHEN, CDR2 SYDVKM. The CDR3 extends over 12 amino acids. Trimming removed 5 bases from V and 6 bases from J; junction bases left unmatched: 4. The CDR3: CASSGGQAEQYF. In DNA form, the CDR3 reads TGTGCCAGCAGTGGAGGACAGGCCGAGCAGTACTTC.

The V gene is TRBV30, the J gene TRBJ2-7; 8 bases line up with TRBD1. The CDR3 contains 15 residues. CDR1 is GTSNPN and CDR2 is SVGIG in the germline V gene (reference sequence). Losses at the gene ends were 3 bases for V and 1 base for J; bases not matched to a gene: 8. The CDR3: CAWSGGTGRSYEQYF. DNA of the CDR3: TGTGCCTGGAGCGGAGGGACAGGTCGTTCCTACGAGCAGTACTTC.